These T cell receptor beta chains were read from a single sample in a study of blood T cell repertoires in COVID-19. Clones were sequenced by immunoSEQ multiplex PCR, and TCRdb holds only the in-frame ones, with some missing. The top ten clones hold 15% to 20% of a sample with 90,000 or so clones, 87% of them seen once. The sample comprised peripheral blood. The receptors here all came from a human donor in a cohort sampled during active COVID-19. Both conserved end residues are part of each CDR3. A D gene is named only where the DNA matches it firmly. Rows may omit the clone size; those that give it use once, few, many or a size class.

CDR3aa: CASSAYLSRNEQFF; CDR3nt: TGTGCCAGCAGCGCCTACCTAAGTCGCAATGAGCAGTTCTTC; d_gene: NA; abundance: NA; v_gene: TRBV7-9; j_gene: TRBJ2-1
CDR3aa: CASSAGGTGQETQYF; CDR3nt: TGTGCCAGCAGCGCTGGAGGGACAGGCCAAGAGACCCAGTACTTC; d_gene: TRBD1; abundance: NA; v_gene: TRBV9; j_gene: TRBJ2-5
CDR3aa: CASSLGTGLGNEQFF; CDR3nt: TGTGCCAGCAGCTTAGGGACAGGTCTAGGTAATGAGCAGTTCTTC; d_gene: TRBD1; abundance: NA; v_gene: TRBV11-3; j_gene: TRBJ2-1
CDR3aa: CASSARQTPVTDTQYF; CDR3nt: TGTGCCAGCAGTGCACGACAGACGCCGGTCACAGATACGCAGTATTTT; d_gene: NA; abundance: NA; v_gene: TRBV25-1; j_gene: TRBJ2-3
CDR3aa: CAISEGRRNQPQHF; CDR3nt: TGTGCCATCAGTGAGGGGAGACGCAATCAGCCCCAGCATTTT; d_gene: NA; abundance: NA; v_gene: TRBV10-3; j_gene: TRBJ1-5
CDR3aa: CASSAMTGSNQPQHF; CDR3nt: TGTGCCAGCAGCGCAATGACAGGGAGCAATCAGCCCCAGCATTTT; d_gene: TRBD1; abundance: NA; v_gene: TRBV7-2; j_gene: TRBJ1-5
CDR3aa: CASKQDSPRGYTF; CDR3nt: TGTGCCAGCAAGCAGGACAGCCCTAGAGGCTACACCTTC; d_gene: NA; abundance: NA; v_gene: TRBV28; j_gene: TRBJ1-2
CDR3aa: CASSSAYRGNSPLHF; CDR3nt: TGTGCCAGCAGCTCGGCGTACAGGGGAAATTCACCCCTCCACTTT; d_gene: TRBD1; abundance: NA; v_gene: TRBV13; j_gene: TRBJ1-6
CDR3aa: CASRPRGSSWATDYGYTF; CDR3nt: TGTGCCAGTAGGCCTCGGGGATCGTCCTGGGCTACTGACTATGGCTACACCTTC; d_gene: NA; abundance: NA; v_gene: TRBV19; j_gene: TRBJ1-2
CDR3aa: CASSQDRETGRSGGYTF; CDR3nt: TGTGCCAGCAGCCAAGACAGAGAGACAGGACGGTCGGGTGGCTACACCTTC; d_gene: NA; abundance: NA; v_gene: TRBV3-1/TRBV3-2; j_gene: TRBJ1-2
CDR3aa: CAWSARWEQYF; CDR3nt: TGTGCCTGGAGTGCCCGGTGGGAGCAGTACTTC; d_gene: NA; abundance: NA; v_gene: TRBV30; j_gene: TRBJ2-7
CDR3aa: CASSSDPQGYEQYF; CDR3nt: TGTGCCAGCAGCTCCGATCCGCAGGGGTACGAGCAGTACTTC; d_gene: NA; abundance: NA; v_gene: TRBV7-9; j_gene: TRBJ2-7
CDR3aa: CASSERGDSNQPQHF; CDR3nt: TGTGCCAGCAGTGAACGGGGGGATAGCAATCAGCCCCAGCATTTT; d_gene: NA; abundance: NA; v_gene: TRBV6-1; j_gene: TRBJ1-5
CDR3aa: CASSQSGFGGINEKLFF; CDR3nt: TGTGCCAGCAGCCAATCCGGATTTGGGGGGATTAATGAAAAACTGTTTTTT; d_gene: NA; abundance: NA; v_gene: TRBV3-1/TRBV3-2; j_gene: TRBJ1-4
CDR3aa: CAISDSSKGTSGNTIYF; CDR3nt: TGTGCCATCAGTGATTCCTCAAAGGGGACTTCTGGAAACACCATATATTTT; d_gene: NA; abundance: NA; v_gene: TRBV10-3; j_gene: TRBJ1-3
CDR3aa: CASRLTGTEAFF; CDR3nt: TGTGCCAGCAGACTTACAGGCACTGAAGCTTTCTTT; d_gene: NA; abundance: once; v_gene: TRBV6-5; j_gene: TRBJ1-1
CDR3aa: CASSLGAVAKNIQYF; CDR3nt: TGCGCCAGCAGCTTGGGGGCTGTGGCCAAAAACATTCAGTACTTC; d_gene: NA; abundance: NA; v_gene: TRBV5-1; j_gene: TRBJ2-4
CDR3aa: CASSYLEGADGYTF; CDR3nt: TGTGCCAGCAGTTACTTGGAGGGGGCGGATGGCTACACCTTC; d_gene: TRBD1; abundance: NA; v_gene: TRBV6-5; j_gene: TRBJ1-2
CDR3aa: CASSPGQTYYGYTF; CDR3nt: TGTGCCAGCAGCCCCGGACAGACCTATTATGGCTACACCTTC; d_gene: NA; abundance: NA; v_gene: TRBV28; j_gene: TRBJ1-2
CDR3aa: CASSLWTGGNTEAFF; CDR3nt: TGTGCCAGCAGTTTATGGACAGGGGGAAACACTGAAGCTTTCTTT; d_gene: TRBD1; abundance: NA; v_gene: TRBV28; j_gene: TRBJ1-1
CDR3aa: CASSIIQGNNSPLHF; CDR3nt: TGTGCCAGTAGTATAATCCAGGGGAATAATTCACCCCTCCACTTT; d_gene: NA; abundance: NA; v_gene: TRBV19; j_gene: TRBJ1-6
CDR3aa: CASSEEVSSYNEQFF; CDR3nt: TGTGCCAGCAGTGAGGAGGTAAGCTCCTACAATGAGCAGTTCTTC; d_gene: NA; abundance: NA; v_gene: TRBV2; j_gene: TRBJ2-1
CDR3aa: CSATTRYGYTF; CDR3nt: TGCAGTGCAACAACCCGCTATGGCTACACCTTC; d_gene: NA; abundance: NA; v_gene: TRBV20-1; j_gene: TRBJ1-2
CDR3aa: CASSLTDTQYF; CDR3nt: TGTGCCAGCAGCCTCACAGATACGCAGTATTTT; d_gene: NA; abundance: few; v_gene: TRBV12-3/TRBV12-4; j_gene: TRBJ2-3
CDR3aa: CASSVAASGGYNEQFF; CDR3nt: TGTGCCAGCAGCGTAGCGGCTAGCGGGGGCTACAATGAGCAGTTCTTC; d_gene: TRBD2; abundance: NA; v_gene: TRBV9; j_gene: TRBJ2-1
CDR3aa: CASSIGAGDYEQYF; CDR3nt: TGTGCCAGTAGTATAGGAGCAGGGGACTACGAGCAGTACTTC; d_gene: NA; abundance: NA; v_gene: TRBV19; j_gene: TRBJ2-7
CDR3aa: CASSEVGTGGDILRYEQYF; CDR3nt: TGTGCCAGCAGTGAAGTGGGGACAGGGGGCGATATTCTCCGATACGAGCAGTACTTC; d_gene: TRBD1; abundance: NA; v_gene: TRBV2; j_gene: TRBJ2-7
CDR3aa: CAWSPQRGAQYF; CDR3nt: TGTGCCTGGAGTCCCCAGCGGGGGGCGCAGTACTTC; d_gene: TRBD2; abundance: few; v_gene: TRBV30; j_gene: TRBJ2-7
CDR3aa: CAWSVWDTRQPQHF; CDR3nt: TGTGCCTGGAGTGTCTGGGACACTCGTCAGCCCCAGCATTTT; d_gene: NA; abundance: NA; v_gene: TRBV30; j_gene: TRBJ1-5
CDR3aa: CASSTGDSNQPQHF; CDR3nt: TGTGCCAGCAGCACCGGGGATAGCAATCAGCCCCAGCATTTT; d_gene: NA; abundance: few; v_gene: TRBV3-1/TRBV3-2; j_gene: TRBJ1-5
CDR3aa: CSASTGEAQETQYF; CDR3nt: TGCAGCGCCTCTACAGGGGAGGCCCAAGAGACCCAGTACTTC; d_gene: NA; abundance: NA; v_gene: TRBV29-1; j_gene: TRBJ2-5
CDR3aa: CASNSKGARGTGELFF; CDR3nt: TGCGCCAGCAACAGTAAGGGGGCGCGGGGCACCGGGGAGCTGTTTTTT; d_gene: NA; abundance: NA; v_gene: TRBV5-1; j_gene: TRBJ2-2
CDR3aa: CASSPVGFYGYTF; CDR3nt: TGTGCCAGCAGCCCCGTGGGCTTTTATGGCTACACCTTC; d_gene: NA; abundance: NA; v_gene: TRBV3-1/TRBV3-2; j_gene: TRBJ1-2
CDR3aa: CASNRDQGNTDTQYF; CDR3nt: TGCGCCAGCAACAGGGACCAGGGGAACACAGATACGCAGTATTTT; d_gene: NA; abundance: NA; v_gene: TRBV5-1; j_gene: TRBJ2-3
CDR3aa: CATSRDKSGTTMFYGYTF; CDR3nt: TGTGCCACCAGCAGAGATAAGAGTGGGACTACTATGTTCTATGGCTACACCTTC; d_gene: NA; abundance: NA; v_gene: TRBV15; j_gene: TRBJ1-2
CDR3aa: CASSQGTSGGDEQFF; CDR3nt: TGTGCCAGCAGCCAGGGGACTAGCGGGGGGGATGAGCAGTTCTTC; d_gene: TRBD2; abundance: NA; v_gene: TRBV3-1/TRBV3-2; j_gene: TRBJ2-1
CDR3aa: CASRPSETMNTEAFF; CDR3nt: TGTGCCAGCAGGCCGAGCGAGACGATGAACACTGAAGCTTTCTTT; d_gene: NA; abundance: NA; v_gene: TRBV5-5; j_gene: TRBJ1-1
CDR3aa: CASSEPGTGSVYEQYF; CDR3nt: TGTGCCAGCAGTGAGCCTGGGACAGGGTCTGTGTACGAGCAGTACTTC; d_gene: TRBD1; abundance: NA; v_gene: TRBV27; j_gene: TRBJ2-7
CDR3aa: CASSLISRGRGAYNEQFF; CDR3nt: TGTGCCAGCAGTTTAATCTCTCGGGGGAGGGGTGCCTACAATGAGCAGTTCTTC; d_gene: TRBD2; abundance: NA; v_gene: TRBV27; j_gene: TRBJ2-1
CDR3aa: CASSSMTDSNYGYTF; CDR3nt: TGTGCCAGTAGCAGTATGACCGACTCTAACTATGGCTACACCTTC; d_gene: NA; abundance: few; v_gene: TRBV19; j_gene: TRBJ1-2
CDR3aa: CASSSQDQETQYF; CDR3nt: TGTGCCAGCAGCTCACAGGACCAAGAGACCCAGTACTTC; d_gene: NA; abundance: NA; v_gene: TRBV7-3; j_gene: TRBJ2-5
CDR3aa: CASSREAGTGYEAFF; CDR3nt: TGTGCCAGCAGCCGAGAAGCCGGGACAGGGTATGAAGCTTTCTTT; d_gene: TRBD1; abundance: NA; v_gene: TRBV7-3; j_gene: TRBJ1-1
CDR3aa: CASSPTGTGIYGYTF; CDR3nt: TGTGCCAGCTCACCGACCGGGACAGGGATTTATGGCTACACCTTC; d_gene: TRBD1; abundance: NA; v_gene: TRBV18; j_gene: TRBJ1-2
CDR3aa: CSVVTDALATGYTF; CDR3nt: TGCAGCGTTGTAACGGACGCCCTAGCGACTGGCTACACCTTC; d_gene: NA; abundance: NA; v_gene: TRBV29-1; j_gene: TRBJ1-2
CDR3aa: CASSPRQGWTYNSPLHF; CDR3nt: TGTGCCAGCTCACCGAGACAGGGTTGGACCTATAATTCACCCCTCCACTTT; d_gene: TRBD1; abundance: few; v_gene: TRBV18; j_gene: TRBJ1-6
CDR3aa: CASSSHMNTEAFF; CDR3nt: TGTGCCAGCAGCTCTCACATGAACACTGAAGCTTTCTTT; d_gene: NA; abundance: NA; v_gene: TRBV9; j_gene: TRBJ1-1
CDR3aa: CASSIGRRGGTEAFF; CDR3nt: TGTGCCAGTAGTATAGGGAGGAGGGGGGGGACTGAAGCTTTCTTT; d_gene: NA; abundance: NA; v_gene: TRBV19; j_gene: TRBJ1-1
CDR3aa: CASSDSAPRYTF; CDR3nt: TGTGCCAGCAGTGACTCCGCGCCCCGCTACACCTTC; d_gene: NA; abundance: NA; v_gene: TRBV6-5; j_gene: TRBJ1-2
CDR3aa: CASTLAGTGAGNTIYF; CDR3nt: TGTGCCAGTACCTTGGCCGGGACAGGGGCTGGAAACACCATATATTTT; d_gene: TRBD1; abundance: once; v_gene: TRBV19; j_gene: TRBJ1-3
CDR3aa: CASSQGRGRAGANVLTF; CDR3nt: TGCGCCAGCAGCCAAGGTCGAGGGAGGGCTGGGGCCAACGTCCTGACTTTC; d_gene: TRBD2; abundance: few; v_gene: TRBV4-1; j_gene: TRBJ2-6